This record concerns one T cell receptor beta chain sequence. Its antigen is as yet unknown. This may be a read error: a much more frequent sequence differs by one nucleotide. CDR1 and CDR2 from the germline V gene are SGHAT and FQNNGV. The CDR3 runs to 16 residues. Trimming removed 1 base from V and 0 bases from J, with 12 bases in between. These data originate in a study of blood T cells in healthy people across ages. Findings and caveats of the study: Not knowing donor CMV status may have confounded expanded clonotype changes. The long-lived group displayed more naive CD4+ cells, plus higher diversity, than the aged donors did.

It was with a sample-barcoded 5' primer and a J-beta primer mix that a second PCR of roughly 7 to 12 cycles was run. MiXCR, applied by TCRdb to the 5' RACE reads, yields one record per CDR3 protein. The profile shows 1.5 million to 2 million distinct CDR3 sequences, 28% of them singletons. Material: blood. V usage is TRBV11-2 and J usage is TRBJ2-5; the D gene could be TRBD1 or TRBD2 (5 bases each). The sequence was obtained from a woman between 25 and 40 years old in good health. The CDR3 bases are TGTGCCAGCAGCTTAGGATTGGTGGGGGACCAAGAGACCCAGTACTTC. It specifies CASSLGLVGDQETQYF.